These T cell receptor beta chains were read from a single sample in a study of T cells in localized non-small cell lung cancer. Profiling relied on immunoSEQ multiplex PCR, and the TCRdb table lists in-frame clones only, not all of them. The table lists 65,000 to 95,000 clones, around three quarters of them singletons, with roughly 21% in the top ten. Sequences were derived from PBMCs, sampled before any cancer treatment. The receptors shown here come from a man aged 35 to 70 with stage II squamous cell lung carcinoma. Each CDR3 is given with its conserved first and last residue. The order of the fields is D gene, clone size, V gene, J gene, CDR3 protein, CDR3 DNA. A D gene is named only where the DNA matches it firmly. Expanded clones get a size class; other rows say once, few or many, or leave the size out.

-	few	TRBV5-1	TRBJ1-1	CASSLADRYTEAFF	TGCGCCAGCAGCTTGGCCGACAGGTACACTGAAGCTTTCTTT
-	-	TRBV6-6	TRBJ1-5	CASSYEGVFWHF	TGTGCCAGCAGTTACGAGGGGGTTTTTTGGCATTTT
TRBD1	-	TRBV25-1	TRBJ2-5	CASSHPGQGIQETQYF	TGTGCCAGCAGCCATCCTGGACAGGGGATACAAGAGACCCAGTACTTC
TRBD1	-	TRBV6-5	TRBJ1-6	CASRARQGWVSPLHF	TGTGCCAGCAGGGCCAGACAGGGGTGGGTCTCACCCCTCCACTTT
TRBD1	-	TRBV4-3	TRBJ1-4	CASSQWTGGIRKLFF	TGCGCCAGCAGCCAATGGACAGGGGGCATTCGAAAACTGTTTTTT
TRBD2	-	TRBV9	TRBJ2-3	CASSVQREADTQYF	TGTGCCAGCAGCGTACAGCGGGAGGCAGATACGCAGTATTTT
-	-	TRBV6-6	TRBJ2-7	CASSYTAGVYEQYF	TGTGCCAGCAGTTATACGGCAGGCGTCTACGAGCAGTACTTC
-	-	TRBV7-9	TRBJ2-1	CASSLEWDRSYNEQFF	TGTGCCAGCAGCTTAGAGTGGGACCGTTCCTACAATGAGCAGTTCTTC
-	-	TRBV7-2	TRBJ1-4	CASSPKGFGNEKLFF	TGTGCCAGCAGCCCCAAGGGTTTCGGTAATGAAAAACTGTTTTTT
-	-	TRBV15	TRBJ1-1	CATSRDPRQEGFTEAFF	TGTGCCACCAGCAGAGACCCCCGGCAGGAAGGGTTCACTGAAGCTTTCTTT
TRBD1	-	TRBV19	TRBJ1-1	CASSVGQGRANEAFF	TGTGCCAGTAGTGTGGGACAGGGAAGGGCGAATGAAGCTTTCTTT
-	-	TRBV11-3	TRBJ2-3	CASSLERTDTQYF	TGTGCCAGCAGCTTAGAACGGACAGATACGCAGTATTTT
TRBD1	-	TRBV5-4	TRBJ1-2	CASSLDRALRGYTF	TGTGCCAGCAGCCTGGACAGGGCGCTCCGAGGCTACACCTTC
-	-	TRBV7-2	TRBJ1-1	CASRPTGQPEAFF	TGTGCCAGCAGGCCAACAGGGCAGCCTGAAGCTTTCTTT
-	-	TRBV5-1	TRBJ2-1	CASSLQGDEQFF	TGCGCCAGCAGCCTTCAGGGCGATGAGCAGTTCTTC
-	-	TRBV6-6	TRBJ1-5	CASSYDNYSNQPQHF	TGTGCCAGCAGTTACGACAACTATAGCAATCAGCCCCAGCATTTT
-	-	TRBV7-9	TRBJ2-5	CASRDDQETQYF	TGTGCCAGCAGGGACGACCAAGAGACCCAGTACTTC
TRBD1	-	TRBV18	TRBJ1-1	CASSGTGMTEAFF	TGTGCCAGCTCGGGGACAGGGATGACTGAAGCTTTCTTT
TRBD1	-	TRBV11-2	TRBJ2-5	CASSLGTAETQYF	TGTGCCAGCAGCCTCGGGACAGCAGAGACCCAGTACTTC
-	-	TRBV6-6	TRBJ2-7	CASTIGPDYEQYF	TGTGCCAGCACCATAGGGCCCGACTACGAGCAGTACTTC
TRBD1	-	TRBV28	TRBJ1-4	CASSGRDRGRNNEKLFF	TGTGCCAGCAGTGGGAGGGACAGGGGGCGAAATAATGAAAAACTGTTTTTT
TRBD1	-	TRBV5-6	TRBJ1-1	CASSLSSMLLGQGFTEAFF	TGTGCCAGCAGCTTGTCGAGCATGCTATTGGGACAGGGGTTTACGGAAGCTTTCTTT
-	-	TRBV28	TRBJ2-6	CASSGGGANVLTF	TGTGCCAGCAGTGGCGGGGGGGCCAACGTCCTGACTTTC
-	-	TRBV9	TRBJ1-3	CASSVENSGNTIYF	TGTGCCAGCAGCGTAGAAAACTCTGGAAACACCATATATTTT
TRBD1	-	TRBV6-5	TRBJ1-6	CASSEDRANSPLHF	TGTGCCAGCAGCGAGGACAGGGCTAATTCACCCCTCCACTTT
TRBD2	-	TRBV7-9	TRBJ2-1	CASSPVTGGSSYNEQFF	TGTGCCAGCAGCCCCGTCACTGGCGGGAGTAGCTACAATGAGCAGTTCTTC
-	-	TRBV7-9	TRBJ1-2	CASSLRGLGGYTF	TGTGCCAGCAGCTTACGCGGATTGGGAGGCTACACCTTC